These 23 T cell receptor beta chains came from one sample sequenced in a study of T cell responses to AZD1222 COVID-19 vaccine. Using immunoSEQ multiplex PCR, the repertoire was profiled, and TCRdb retains in-frame clones only, with some absent. Seen here are approximately 160,000 clones, about nine tenths observed once, and the top ten hold around 2%. The source was peripheral blood, collected on day 0 of AZD1222 vaccination. Every receptor here comes from an adult in good health.

Written as DNA, the CDR3 is TGTGCCAGCAGCTTAGCCGGAGGGGAGACCCAGTACTTC. Translated: CASSLAGGETQYF. The chain couples TRBV7-8 to TRBJ2-5, with D perhaps TRBD2 (6 bases). The V end was cut by 0 bases, the J end by 5 bases, with 7 bases between. The CDR3 consists of 13 residues. Germline V gives CDR1 SGHVS, CDR2 FQNEAQ.

This chain links TRBV7-3 with TRBJ2-2; 8 nucleotides match TRBD2. J lost 9 bases, V lost 1 base, and 10 bases had no gene match. CDR1 is SGHTA and CDR2 is FQGTGA in the germline V gene. The CDR3 loop spans 16 amino acids. DNA for the CDR3: TGTGCCAGCAGCTTAAGGCCAGCGGGAGCTCACCGGGAGCTGTTTTTT. Protein sequence: CASSLRPAGAHRELFF.

This clone showed up many times. The rearrangement joins TRBV11-3 to TRBJ2-2; D is ambiguous. Trimming pared 4 bases from V and 6 bases from J, leaving 9 bases between. Germline loops: CDR1 SGHNT, CDR2 YENEEA. The CDR3 has 13 amino acids. The CDR3 nucleotides are TGTGCCAGCAGCTCGATGGCGGCCGGGGAGCTGTTTTTT. This encodes CASSSMAAGELFF.

To note about this clone: Other DNA sequences in this specimen translate into the identical CDR3. The chain employs TRBV5-1 and TRBJ2-5; D is undetermined. The CDR3 is 12 residues long. Trimming removed 0 bases at V and 5 bases at J, with 5 bases between. Germline V gives CDR1 SGHRS, CDR2 YFSETQ. The CDR3 sequence: CASSLEGETQYF. CDR3 coding DNA: TGCGCCAGCAGCTTGGAAGGGGAGACCCAGTACTTC.

This clone has just one count. The chain has TRBV28 and TRBJ1-2, with 8 bases identical to TRBD1. CDR3 length: 14 residues. Germline lookup yields CDR1 MDHEN and CDR2 SYDVKM. The junction had 8 bases not matched to a gene; V was cut back by 6 bases and J by 5 bases. In nucleotides, the CDR3 is TGTGCCAGCAGGAGGACAGGGTTAATTTATGGCTACACCTTC. As protein: CASRRTGLIYGYTF.

The chain carries TRBV10-2 and TRBJ2-3; a weak D match, TRBD1 (5 bases). The V end lost 10 bases, the J end lost 1 base, and 24 bases lay between the germline ends. This CDR3 contains 17 residues. Germline CDR1 reads WSHSY; CDR2 reads SAAADI. CDR3 sequence: CATLKVDPTAGTDTQYF. CDR3 bases: TGCGCCACCCTAAAAGTCGACCCGACAGCAGGCACAGATACGCAGTATTTT.

As regards this clone: At one end, the junction sequence differs from germline, possibly due to a read error. V and J are TRBV7-7 and TRBJ2-2; unclear D gene. The CDR3 is made up of 15 amino acids. Germline-derived CDR1 and CDR2 are SSHAT and FNYEAQ (reference sequence). Written as DNA, the CDR3 is TGTGCTAGCAGCTTAGTCGCAGGGAACACCGGGGAGCTGTTTTTT. It specifies CASSLVAGNTGELFF.

V gene TRBV5-4 combines with J gene TRBJ2-2; 7 positions match TRBD2. V lost 4 bases, J lost 3 bases, and 6 bases stayed unmatched. The CDR3 extends over 15 amino acids. Germline V CDR1 and CDR2: SGHNT, YYREEE (reference sequence). CDR3 loop: CASSVSSGHTGELFF. The CDR3 region has the DNA TGTGCCAGCAGCGTTTCTAGCGGCCACACCGGGGAGCTGTTTTTT.

The chain links TRBV9 to TRBJ2-1; 7 nucleotides line up with TRBD2. CDR1 and CDR2 (germline): SGDLS, YYNGEE. The CDR3 length is 15 residues. The trim removed 0 bases at V and 6 bases at J, leaving 6 bases unmatched. CDR3 loop: CASSVGGGGANEQFF. The CDR3 nucleotides are TGTGCCAGCAGCGTAGGGGGCGGGGGTGCCAATGAGCAGTTCTTC. Variable domain in full (rest from reference TRBV9 and TRBJ2-1): DSGVTQTPKHLITATGQRVTLRCSPRSGDLSVYWYQQSLDQGLQFLIQYYNGEERAKGNILERFSAQQFPDLHSELNLSSLELGDSALYFCASSVGGGGANEQFFGPGTRLTVL.

The V call is TRBV7-2, the J call TRBJ2-7; tentatively, D is TRBD1 or TRBD2 (5 bases each). Looked up from germline, CDR1 is SGHTA and CDR2 is FQGNSA. The CDR3 is made up of 14 amino acids. Trimming removed 2 bases from V and 4 bases from J, with 12 bases in between. Here the CDR3 DNA reads TGTGCCAGCAGCTTAACGGGGCTCGGATACGAGCAGTACTTC. As protein: CASSLTGLGYEQYF. Together with reference TRBV7-2 and TRBJ2-7, the CDR3 gives the full variable domain: GAGVSQSPSNKVTEKGKDVELRCDPISGHTALYWYRQSLGQGLEFLIYFQGNSAPDKSGLPSDRFSAERTGGSVSTLTIQRTQQEDSAVYLCASSLTGLGYEQYFGPGTRLTVT.

The chain carries TRBV7-3 and TRBJ1-2; possibly TRBD1 for D (6 bases). V was shortened by 1 base and J by 8 bases, with 23 bases between the two germline ends. CDR1 is SGHTA and CDR2 is FQGTGA in the germline V gene. The length of the CDR3 is 17 residues. CDR3 coding DNA: TGTGCCAGCAGCTTAATAGGGGCGGACAGAACCGGAGAGGGCTACACCTTC. This gives the protein CASSLIGADRTGEGYTF.

The V and J genes are TRBV7-2 and TRBJ1-4, with D perhaps matching TRBD1 (6 bases). The germline V and J ends were trimmed by 5 bases and 3 bases, with 16 bases remaining between them. This CDR3 is 16 amino acids long. Germline-derived CDR1 and CDR2 are SGHTA and FQGNSA. The CDR3 DNA is TGTGCCAGCAGCCTCCAGCGGGGGGCGGCTAATGAAAAACTGTTTTTT. Residues: CASSLQRGAANEKLFF.

The CDR3 DNA reads as TGTGCCAGCAGCACCACAGGGTGTCGCGAGCAGTACTTC. It is translated as CASSTTGCREQYF. V is TRBV21-1 and J is TRBJ2-7; TRBD1 is the table's D call and was not checked against the DNA. TRBV21-1 is assigned pseudogene status. The CDR3 spans 13 residues.

The chain uses TRBV11-3 and TRBJ1-1; D gene uncertain. CDR1 is SGHNT, CDR2 YENEEA, per germline. There are 14 residues in the CDR3. Trimming pared 5 bases from V and 2 bases from J, leaving 12 bases between. The CDR3 sequence: CASSPLGRNTEAFF. Here the CDR3 DNA reads TGTGCCAGCAGCCCCTTGGGCCGAAACACTGAAGCTTTCTTT.

The V gene is TRBV19, the J gene TRBJ2-2; 13 bases are shared with TRBD2. This CDR3 has 16 amino acids. Per germline, CDR1 LNHDA and CDR2 SQIVND (reference sequence). The V segment lost 7 bases and the J segment 4 bases; nucleotides outside the gene matches: 6. The CDR3 reads CASKLAGGPSTGELFF. Here the CDR3 DNA reads TGTGCCAGTAAACTAGCGGGAGGGCCTTCCACCGGGGAGCTGTTTTTT.

The chain carries TRBV7-8 and TRBJ2-7; 7 nucleotides line up with TRBD1. Germline trimming cut 5 bases from V and 6 bases from J; bases unmatched to any gene: 10. CDR1 and CDR2 from the germline V gene are SGHVS and FQNEAQ. This CDR3 has 14 amino acids. DNA for the CDR3: TGTGCCAGCAGCCCTCAGACAGGGTTACGCGAGCAGTACTTC. Encoded protein: CASSPQTGLREQYF.

The sample holds one count of this clone. The V call is TRBV28, the J call TRBJ1-2; D is undetermined. Trimming took 8 bases from V and 4 from J, leaving 8 bases between them. This CDR3 has 11 amino acids. Germline V CDR1 and CDR2: MDHEN, SYDVKM. CDR3 residues: CASGAGYGYTF. The CDR3 DNA follows: TGTGCCAGCGGAGCGGGCTATGGCTACACCTTC.

The rearrangement joins TRBV6-5 to TRBJ2-1; a possible D gene is TRBD1 (6 bases). The length of the CDR3 is 13 residues. Germline V gives CDR1 MNHEY, CDR2 SVGAGI. The V gene lost 6 bases and the J gene lost 15 bases, with 21 bases spanning the gap. The CDR3 reads CASSPNGGYVRFF. The CDR3, as DNA: TGTGCCAGCAGCCCCAATGGGGGCTATGTCCGGTTCTTC.

The chain carries TRBV9 and TRBJ1-2; 9 bases map to TRBD1. CDR1 is SGDLS, CDR2 YYNGEE, per germline. Trimming at V came to 3 bases and at J to 4 bases, leaving 10 bases not matched to a gene. This CDR3 comprises 16 residues. DNA of the CDR3: TGTGCCAGCAGCGGCCGGGACAGGGCAGCCCTCTATGGCTACACCTTC. It is translated as CASSGRDRAALYGYTF.

In its sample, this clone was seen a few times. The rearrangement joins TRBV19 to TRBJ1-1, with a possible D match to TRBD1 (5 bases). The V gene lost 6 bases and the J gene lost 2 bases, with 10 bases spanning the gap. The CDR3 contains 13 residues. Per germline, CDR1 LNHDA and CDR2 SQIVND (reference sequence). The CDR3 DNA sequence: TGTGCCAGTAGCGACAGACCCAACACTGAAGCTTTCTTT. Translation: CASSDRPNTEAFF.

The V gene is TRBV29-1, the J gene TRBJ1-2, with D possibly TRBD1 on 5 matching bases. This CDR3 has 14 residues. The germline V gene has CDR1 SQVTM and CDR2 ANQGSEA. Trimming left V 0 bases short and J 7 bases short, with 15 bases between. CDR3 DNA: TGCAGCGTTGAAGACCCTCCCCAGGGATCTGGCTACACCTTC. It translates to CSVEDPPQGSGYTF. Full variable domain (rest looked up from reference TRBV29-1 and TRBJ1-2): SAVISQKPSRDICQRGTSLTIQCQVDSQVTMMFWYRQQPGQSLTLIATANQGSEATYESGFVIDKFPISRPNLTFSTLTVSNMSPEDSSIYLCSVEDPPQGSGYTFGSGTRLTVV.

V is TRBV29-1 and J is TRBJ2-3, with TRBD2 identical over 9 bases. The V gene's germline CDR1 is SQVTM and CDR2 ANQGSEA. The CDR3 extends over 17 amino acids. V shed 2 bases, J shed 0 bases, and the junction held 9 bases outside the gene matches. The CDR3 nucleotides read TGCAGCGTTGAACTGGGGCTAGCGGGGACTAGCACAGATACGCAGTATTTT. Its protein is CSVELGLAGTSTDTQYF.

The chain has TRBV9 and TRBJ1-1, with 8 bases matching TRBD1. J lost 10 bases, V lost 3 bases, and 11 bases had no gene match. This CDR3 region has 14 residues. The germline gives CDR1 SGDLS, CDR2 YYNGEE. In nucleotides, the CDR3 is TGTGCCAGCAGCGCCCCGAACAGGGGGGGAACAGCTTTCTTT. Residues: CASSAPNRGGTAFF.